This T cell receptor beta chain was sequenced for a study of blood T cells in healthy people across ages. This clonotype turned up a few times. The V end lost 4 bases, the J end lost 4 bases, and 9 bases lay between the germline ends. The germline V gene has CDR1 MNHEY and CDR2 SMNVEV (reference sequence). The CDR3 contains 13 residues. Then a second PCR, running roughly 7 to 11 cycles, was carried out with a sample-barcoded 5' primer and a J-beta primer mix. TCRdb re-derived calls from the 5' RACE reads in MiXCR, one entry per CDR3 protein. The data hold around 1.7 million distinct CDR3 sequences, with 25% to 30% observed a single time. Total RNA amounts of at least 5.5 micrograms were extracted per sample.

The sample was blood. The V and J genes are TRBV27 and TRBJ2-3; tentative D call: TRBD2 (5 bases). The sequence was obtained from a young woman in good health. The CDR3 spells CASSWRSADTQYF. The CDR3 DNA reads as TGTGCCAGCAGTTGGAGGAGTGCAGATACGCAGTATTTT.